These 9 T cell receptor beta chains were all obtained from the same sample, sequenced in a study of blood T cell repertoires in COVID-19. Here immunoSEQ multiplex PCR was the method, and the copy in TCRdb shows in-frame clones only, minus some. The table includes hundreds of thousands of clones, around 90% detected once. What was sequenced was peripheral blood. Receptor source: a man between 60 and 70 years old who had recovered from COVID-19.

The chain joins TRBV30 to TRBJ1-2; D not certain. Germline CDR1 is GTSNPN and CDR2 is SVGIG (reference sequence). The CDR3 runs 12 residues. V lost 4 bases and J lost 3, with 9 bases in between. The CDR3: CAWNQADYGYTF. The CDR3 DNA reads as TGTGCCTGGAATCAGGCTGACTATGGCTACACCTTC.

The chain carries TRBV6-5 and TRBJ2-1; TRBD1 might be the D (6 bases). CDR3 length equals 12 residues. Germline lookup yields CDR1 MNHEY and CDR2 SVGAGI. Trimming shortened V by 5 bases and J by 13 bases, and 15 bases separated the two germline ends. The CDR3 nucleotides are TGTGCCAGCAGTAGGACCCCGGGACAACAGTTCTTC. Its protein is CASSRTPGQQFF.

The CDR3 loop is CASSLAADTQYF. Written as DNA, the CDR3 is TGTGCCAGCAGCTTGGCTGCAGATACGCAGTATTTT. The rearrangement links TRBV5-5 to TRBJ2-3; D ambiguous. V was shortened by 0 bases and J by 4 bases, with 3 bases between the two germline ends. This CDR3 has 12 residues. CDR1 and CDR2 (germline): SGHKS, YYEKEE (reference sequence).

The CDR3 sequence: CASKGTGRTDTQYF. The DNA of the CDR3 is TGTGCCAGCAAGGGGACAGGACGCACAGATACGCAGTATTTT. The V call is TRBV2, the J call TRBJ2-3; 8 bases fit TRBD1. Germline lookup yields CDR1 SNHLY and CDR2 FYNNEI. V was clipped by 7 bases and J by 1 base; unmatched bases: 4. The length of the CDR3 is 14 residues.

The DNA for the CDR3 is TGCAGTTCACAAAAAGACTACGAGCAGTACTTC. Its protein product is CSSQKDYEQYF. The rearrangement links TRBV20-1 to TRBJ2-7; D is unclear. V was shortened by 8 bases and J by 3 bases, with 11 bases between the two germline ends. This CDR3 is built from 11 residues. CDR1 is DFQATT, CDR2 SNEGSKA, per germline (reference sequence).

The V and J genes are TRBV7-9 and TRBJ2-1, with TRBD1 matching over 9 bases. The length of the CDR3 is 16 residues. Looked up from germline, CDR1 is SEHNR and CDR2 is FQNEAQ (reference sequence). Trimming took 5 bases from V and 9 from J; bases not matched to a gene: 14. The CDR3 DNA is TGTGCCAGCAGCCAAATACAGGGGGCCACCCCGAGTGAGCAGTTCTTC. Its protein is CASSQIQGATPSEQFF.

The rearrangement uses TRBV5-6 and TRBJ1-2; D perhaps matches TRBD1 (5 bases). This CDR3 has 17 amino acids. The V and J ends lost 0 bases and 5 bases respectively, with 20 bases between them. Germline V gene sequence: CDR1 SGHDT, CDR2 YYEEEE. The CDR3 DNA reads TGTGCCAGCAGCTTGGTTGGCACAGGACCTGAAGGATATGGCTACACCTTC. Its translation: CASSLVGTGPEGYGYTF.

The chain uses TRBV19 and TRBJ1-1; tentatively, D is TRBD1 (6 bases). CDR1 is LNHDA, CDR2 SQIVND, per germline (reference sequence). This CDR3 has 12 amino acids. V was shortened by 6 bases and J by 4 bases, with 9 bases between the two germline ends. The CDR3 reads CASSQGITEAFF. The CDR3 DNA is TGTGCCAGTAGCCAGGGGATCACTGAAGCTTTCTTT.

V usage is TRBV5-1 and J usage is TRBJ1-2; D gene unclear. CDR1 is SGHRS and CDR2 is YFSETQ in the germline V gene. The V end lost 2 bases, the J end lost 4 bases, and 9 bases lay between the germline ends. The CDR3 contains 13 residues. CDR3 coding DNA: TGCGCCAGCAGCTTTGGAGGATTCTATGGCTACACCTTC. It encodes CASSFGGFYGYTF.